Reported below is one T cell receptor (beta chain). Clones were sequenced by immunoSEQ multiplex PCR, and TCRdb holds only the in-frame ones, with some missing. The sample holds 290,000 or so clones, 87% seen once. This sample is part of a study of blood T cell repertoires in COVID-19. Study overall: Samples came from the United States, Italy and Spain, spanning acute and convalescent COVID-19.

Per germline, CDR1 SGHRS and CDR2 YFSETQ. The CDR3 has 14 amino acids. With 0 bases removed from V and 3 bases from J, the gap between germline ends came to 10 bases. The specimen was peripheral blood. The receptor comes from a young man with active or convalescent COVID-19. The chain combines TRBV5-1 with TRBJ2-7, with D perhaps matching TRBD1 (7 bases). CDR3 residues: CASSLAQGGYEQYF. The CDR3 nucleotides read TGCGCCAGCAGCTTGGCGCAGGGGGGCTACGAGCAGTACTTC.